The following is a T cell receptor (beta chain) sequence with its context. Its specific antigen is unknown. No base quality information exists; no much larger clone differs at one position. The germline V gene provides CDR1 MGHDK and CDR2 SYGVNS. Trimming costs V 4 bases and J 4 bases, and their ends lie 16 bases apart. Inclusive of the bounding cysteine and phenylalanine, the CDR3 is 15 residues long. The only DNA kept is the CDR3, 45 bases in frame from the first base. The library was prepared using 5' RACE. The second PCR ran for roughly 7 to 11 cycles and used a J-beta primer mix along with a sample-barcoded 5' primer. Each TCR beta cDNA molecule received a unique molecular identifier from a template-switch 5' adaptor carrying 12 random nucleotides. Each sample yielded at least 2.5 million CDR3-containing paired-end reads. All of the RNA was converted into first-strand cDNA using the Mint cDNA synthesis kit, with a TRBC-specific oligonucleotide serving as the primer. Following uracil-DNA glycosylase treatment, a first 18-cycle PCR with universal primers M1SS and BC2_uni_R was performed on all cDNA. On the study's bioinformatics: For normalization, 1 million high-quality reads were randomly selected from each sample, with every read carrying a distinct molecular identifier. Instead of being binned into consensus sequences, reads with shared molecular identifiers were discarded. CDR3 identification, clonotype clustering and error correction used MiTCR with a Q25 quality threshold and the strictest error-elimination algorithm. Lower-bound total TCR beta diversity was estimated with a nonparametric unseen species model using Euler transformation. TCRdb redid the processing of the public reads, applying fastp at Q25 and MiXCR, and retained in-frame beta chains. Every distinct CDR3 protein forms one entry, paired with its most common genes and DNA. None of the V and J calls come from the authors' own analysis; TCRdb made them. The sample table holds approximately 2,000,000 distinct CDR3 sequences, of which about two fifths were seen once. The ten top clones hold about 23% of the sample.

Donors were 40 or so systemically healthy Caucasian individuals from Russia aged about 6 to 100 years. About 9.8 milliliters of peripheral blood were drawn from each donor into EDTA-treated Vacutainer tubes. Ficoll-Paque density-gradient centrifugation was used to isolate PBMCs, with at least 6 million obtained per sample. Total RNA, at least 5 micrograms per sample, was extracted from PBMCs with Trizol reagent. Naive CD45RAhigh/CD27high T cell percentages were measured by flow cytometry on a PBMC aliquot from every donor. This sample stems from a study of blood T cells in healthy people across ages (dated by TCRdb to between 2014 and 2017). For the study in its entirety: Template switching captured roughly one uniquely barcoded TCR beta cDNA molecule per two T cells in model experiments. Donors of different ages were randomly distributed across sequencing lanes to avoid experimental bias. Age-related changes in TCR beta repertoire diversity were measured in the study by deep sequencing normalized with unique cDNA molecular identifiers. For two donors (one aged 18 to 29 and one aged 80 or older), the study analyzed two additional independent replicas of 1 million unique cDNA reads from the same blood draw. The donors were split into four age groups: young (average around 16 years), middle-aged (39), aged (about 62) and long-lived (approximately 89). Study-wide findings and limitations: Because the CMV infection status of the donors was unknown, age-related changes in expanded clonotypes may potentially have been confounded. The percentage of naive T cells measured by flow cytometry correlated strongly with observed TCR beta diversity. As age increased, observed TCR beta diversity per million T cells dropped in a roughly linear way, and a significant reduction was already evident by age about 36. Estimates of total diversity from one million sequenced T cells were regarded as lower bounds and underestimates. Since profiling was done on bulk unsorted PBMCs, naive and antigen-experienced compartments could not be conclusively compared. Compared with the aged group, more naive CD4+ T cells, fewer expanded clones and increased TCR diversity were shown by the long-lived group, suggesting age selection.

The sequenced material came from blood. This TCR was sampled from a human donor in good health. The chain is assembled from TRBV25-1 and TRBJ2-5, and possibly TRBD2, on 7 matching bases. The CDR3 protein is CASSVRGPGGETQYF. The bases read TGTGCCAGCAGTGTACGGGGGCCGGGGGGAGAGACCCAGTACTTC.